Following are 18 T cell receptor beta chains from one sample sequenced in a study of CD8 T cells in Susac syndrome. Reverse transcription of 0.5 to 1 ug RNA was performed with random hexamers. TCRdb re-derived calls from the immunoSEQ multiplex PCR reads in MiXCR, one entry per CDR3 protein. Of 250,000 to 350,000 distinct CDR3 sequences listed, under 95% are singletons. The sequenced sample was CD4+ T cells from PBMCs. These receptors came from a human donor with multiple sclerosis.

This clonotype was detected once. The V gene is TRBV5-1, the J gene TRBJ2-7; D tentatively fits TRBD1 or TRBD2 (5 bases each). Germline CDR1 SGHRS, CDR2 YFSETQ. This CDR3 has 14 residues. Trimming left V 3 bases short and J 0 bases short, with 10 bases between. As DNA, the CDR3 is TGCGCCAGCAGCTGGGGGAAAGGCTCCTACGAGCAGTACTTC. Encoded protein: CASSWGKGSYEQYF.

The CDR3 region has the DNA TGCGCCAGCAGCCCATTAAACCCAACTAGCGGGGGCGGTATGCGGCAGTTCTTC. This codes for CASSPLNPTSGGGMRQFF. The rearrangement links TRBV5-1 to TRBJ2-1, with TRBD2 matching over 11 bases. Germline-derived CDR1 and CDR2 are SGHRS and YFSETQ. The CDR3 spans 18 residues. V lost 4 bases to trimming and J lost 12 bases; unmatched junction nucleotides: 21.

The chain employs TRBV5-1 and TRBJ2-3; TRBD2 agrees at 13 bases. The CDR3 totals 19 residues. J gave up 6 bases and V 2 bases, and 15 bases lay outside the gene matches. The germline V gene has CDR1 SGHRS and CDR2 YFSETQ. Written as DNA, the CDR3 is TGCGCCAGCAGCTTACTAGCGGGGGGGGCCACCAGGACCGAGGATACGCAGTATTTT. Amino acids: CASSLLAGGATRTEDTQYF.

The chain links TRBV30 to TRBJ2-1; TRBD2 agrees at 8 bases. Germline V gives CDR1 GTSNPN, CDR2 SVGIG (reference sequence). The V gene end was trimmed by 3 bases and the J gene end by 7 bases; junction bases not matched to a gene: 17. The CDR3 loop spans 17 amino acids. The CDR3 bases are TGTGCCTGGAGCTTCCTTAGGACTAGCTTCACGAGGAATGAGCAGTTCTTC. Its protein is CAWSFLRTSFTRNEQFF.

This chain joins TRBV9 and TRBJ2-2; D perhaps matches TRBD1 (6 bases). This CDR3 spans 18 amino acids. The germline V and J ends were trimmed by 3 bases and 3 bases, with 21 bases remaining between them. Germline V gene lookup returns CDR1 SGDLS and CDR2 YYNGEE. The CDR3 bases are TGTGCCAGCAGCGGGGGGTGGGGGACACCTCTATACACCGGGGAGCTGTTTTTT. This sequence encodes CASSGGWGTPLYTGELFF.

V gene TRBV7-9 combines with J gene TRBJ1-6; no firm D call. The V and J ends lost 1 base and 8 bases respectively, with 6 bases between them. The CDR3 covers 13 residues. Germline CDR1 and CDR2: SEHNR and FQNEAQ (reference sequence). The DNA for the CDR3 is TGTGCCAGCAGCTTAGGTGACTATTCACCCCTCCACTTT. This encodes CASSLGDYSPLHF.

The V call is TRBV2, the J call TRBJ2-5, with 9 bases identical to TRBD2. The germline V gene has CDR1 SNHLY and CDR2 FYNNEI. The ends lost 6 bases at V and 7 bases at J; junction bases unmatched: 9. The CDR3 runs 14 residues. The CDR3 loop reads CASRRGTSIGTQYF. CDR3 bases: TGTGCCAGCAGGAGGGGGACTAGCATCGGGACCCAGTACTTC.

A remark on this clonotype: Relative to the germline gene, one junction end is altered; a read error may explain this. The gene calls are TRBV27 and TRBJ1-1; TRBD1 matches at 9 bases. The CDR3 sequence is 14 residues long. Germline V gene sequence: CDR1 MNHEY, CDR2 SMNVEV (reference sequence). The CDR3 nucleotides are TGTGCCAGTAGTTTAAGGGACAGGGCCTCTGAAGCTTTCTTT. This codes for CASSLRDRASEAFF.

This clonotype was observed once. The chain combines TRBV6-6 with TRBJ2-7, with D unresolved. The germline V gene has CDR1 MNHNY and CDR2 SVGAGI (reference sequence). The CDR3 runs 14 residues. V was cut by 7 bases and J by 0 bases, with 13 bases left in between. Written as DNA, the CDR3 is TGTGCCAGCATCGCGGTACAAAGCTCCTACGAGCAGTACTTC. Amino acid sequence: CASIAVQSSYEQYF.

V gene TRBV7-2 combines with J gene TRBJ2-4; D possibly corresponds to TRBD2 (6 bases). Germline V gene data show CDR1 as SGHTA and CDR2 as FQGNSA. The CDR3 extends over 13 amino acids. Trimming removed 1 base from V and 9 bases from J, with 10 bases in between. CDR3: CASSLDRRVIQYF. The CDR3 nucleotides are TGTGCCAGCAGCTTAGACAGGAGGGTCATTCAGTACTTC.

The chain links TRBV23-1 to TRBJ2-2; D is uncertain. TRBV23-1 carries the ORF label, with uncertain function. This CDR3 is built from 16 residues. Trimming pared 4 bases from V and 2 bases from J, leaving 14 bases between. The CDR3 DNA is TGCGCCAGCAGTCCCAAAAGCCTGATAAACACCGGGGAGCTGTTTTTT. This encodes CASSPKSLINTGELFF.

The rearrangement uses TRBV29-1 and TRBJ1-5; D is possibly TRBD1 (5 bases). Trimming removed 4 bases at V and 2 bases at J, with 12 bases between. In germline, CDR1 is SQVTM, CDR2 ANQGSEA. The CDR3 runs 14 residues. The CDR3 nucleotides are TGCAGCGTTGCGTGGGGCTCGGGCAATCAGCCCCAGCATTTT. Translating it yields CSVAWGSGNQPQHF.

The chain links TRBV29-1 to TRBJ1-1; D not resolved. The germline V gene has CDR1 SQVTM and CDR2 ANQGSEA. CDR3 length equals 13 residues. The V and J ends lost 7 bases and 4 bases respectively, with 16 bases between them. The CDR3 DNA follows: TGCAGCGCCCCCAAGGCGGAGGCCACTGAAGCTTTCTTT. Its protein product is CSAPKAEATEAFF.

The gene calls are TRBV29-1 and TRBJ2-1; 7 positions match TRBD2. The CDR3 is 18 amino acids. Germline V gives CDR1 SQVTM, CDR2 ANQGSEA. Trimming at V came to 0 bases and at J to 4 bases, leaving 15 bases not matched to a gene. CDR3 coding DNA: TGCAGCGTTGAAGATCCACCCCTTGAGGGGAGGGAATACAATGAGCAGTTCTTC. Amino acid sequence: CSVEDPPLEGREYNEQFF.

This CDR3 reads CASSYGIPNQPQHF. The DNA of the CDR3 is TGTGCCAGCAGTTACGGGATTCCCAATCAGCCCCAGCATTTT. This chain uses TRBV6-6 with TRBJ1-5, with D hard to call. This CDR3 comprises 14 residues. Trimming left V 2 bases short and J 3 bases short, with 8 bases between. CDR1 is MNHNY and CDR2 is SVGAGI in the germline V gene (reference sequence).

The DNA for the CDR3 is TGCGCCAGCAGCCAAGATCCCCCTTGGGGACTAGCGGTCTACAATGAGCAGTTCTTC. Translated, it gives CASSQDPPWGLAVYNEQFF. The V gene is TRBV4-1, the J gene TRBJ2-1; 11 bases are shared with TRBD2. Germline CDR1 and CDR2: MGHRA and YSYEKL. There are 19 residues in the CDR3. Trimming at V came to 0 bases and at J to 3 bases, leaving 10 bases not matched to a gene.

This rearrangement joins TRBV5-1 to TRBJ2-3; 9 bases are shared with TRBD2. This CDR3 has 14 residues. CDR1 and CDR2 from the germline V gene are SGHRS and YFSETQ. V gave up 7 bases and J gave up 7 bases; unmatched junction bases: 10. The CDR3 nucleotides read TGCGCCAGCGAGAGCGGGGGGACTGACAATACGCAGTATTTT. Residues: CASESGGTDNTQYF.

This chain connects TRBV7-2 to TRBJ2-5; the D is unclear. The CDR3 spans 14 residues. The V end was cut by 2 bases, the J end by 3 bases, with 10 bases between. Looked up from germline, CDR1 is SGHTA and CDR2 is FQGNSA. The CDR3: CASSLSGPKETQYF. For the CDR3, the DNA is TGTGCCAGCAGCTTATCCGGGCCCAAAGAGACCCAGTACTTC.